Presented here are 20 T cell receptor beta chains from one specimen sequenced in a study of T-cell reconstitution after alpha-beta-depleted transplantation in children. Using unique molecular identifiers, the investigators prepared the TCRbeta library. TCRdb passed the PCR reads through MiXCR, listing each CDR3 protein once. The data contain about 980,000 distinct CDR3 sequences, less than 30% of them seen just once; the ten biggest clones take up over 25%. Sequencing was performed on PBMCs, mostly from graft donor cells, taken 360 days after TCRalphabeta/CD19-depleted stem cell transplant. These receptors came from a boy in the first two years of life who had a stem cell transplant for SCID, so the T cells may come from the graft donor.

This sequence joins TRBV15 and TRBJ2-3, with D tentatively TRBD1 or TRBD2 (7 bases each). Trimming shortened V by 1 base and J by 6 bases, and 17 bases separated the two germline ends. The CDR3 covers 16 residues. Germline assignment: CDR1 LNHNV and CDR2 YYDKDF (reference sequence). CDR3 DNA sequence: TGTGCCACCAGCAGAGGGGCAGGGGGGACTATCGATACGCAGTATTTT. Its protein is CATSRGAGGTIDTQYF.

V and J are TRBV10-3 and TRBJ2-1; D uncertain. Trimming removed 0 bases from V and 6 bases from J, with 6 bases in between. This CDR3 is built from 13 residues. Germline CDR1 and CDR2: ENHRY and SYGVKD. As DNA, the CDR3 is TGTGCCATCAGTGAGTCATGGAGCAATGAGCAGTTCTTC. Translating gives CAISESWSNEQFF.

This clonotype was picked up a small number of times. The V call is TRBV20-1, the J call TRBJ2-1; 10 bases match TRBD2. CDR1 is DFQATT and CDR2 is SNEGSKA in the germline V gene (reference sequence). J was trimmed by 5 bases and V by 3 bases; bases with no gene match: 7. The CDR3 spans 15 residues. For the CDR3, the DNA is TGCAGTGCTAGTAGGCCTAGCGGGGGAAACAATGAGCAGTTCTTC. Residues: CSASRPSGGNNEQFF.

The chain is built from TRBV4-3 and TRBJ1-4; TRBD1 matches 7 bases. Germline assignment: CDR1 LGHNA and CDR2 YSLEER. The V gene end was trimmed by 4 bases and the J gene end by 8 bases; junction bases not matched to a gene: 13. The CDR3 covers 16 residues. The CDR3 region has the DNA TGCGCCAGCAGCCTAGGTACGACAGGGAAAAAAGAAAAACTGTTTTTT. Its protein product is CASSLGTTGKKEKLFF.

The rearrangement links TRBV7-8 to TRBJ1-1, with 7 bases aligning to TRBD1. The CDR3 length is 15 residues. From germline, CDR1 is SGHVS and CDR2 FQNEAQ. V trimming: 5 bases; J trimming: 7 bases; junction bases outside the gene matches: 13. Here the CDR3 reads CASSQSGGGRIEAFF. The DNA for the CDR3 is TGTGCCAGCAGCCAGAGTGGAGGGGGCAGGATTGAAGCTTTCTTT.

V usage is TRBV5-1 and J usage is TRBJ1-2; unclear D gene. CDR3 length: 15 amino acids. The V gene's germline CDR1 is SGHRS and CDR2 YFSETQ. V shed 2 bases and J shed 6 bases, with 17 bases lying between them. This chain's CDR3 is CASSFRPGSLDGYTF. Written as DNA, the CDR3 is TGCGCCAGCAGCTTTCGCCCCGGGTCTTTGGATGGCTACACCTTC.

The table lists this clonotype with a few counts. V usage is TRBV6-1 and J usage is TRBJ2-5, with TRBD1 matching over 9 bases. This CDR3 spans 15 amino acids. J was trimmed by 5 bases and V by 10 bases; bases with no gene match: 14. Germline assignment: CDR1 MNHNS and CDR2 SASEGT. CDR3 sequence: CATNQGGTGRETQYF. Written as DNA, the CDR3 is TGTGCCACCAACCAGGGCGGGACAGGGAGGGAGACCCAGTACTTC.

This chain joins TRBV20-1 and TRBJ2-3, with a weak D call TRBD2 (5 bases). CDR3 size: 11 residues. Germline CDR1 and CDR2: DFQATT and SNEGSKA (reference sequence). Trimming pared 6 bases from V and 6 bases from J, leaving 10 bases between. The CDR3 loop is CSADLADTQYF. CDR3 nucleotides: TGCAGTGCCGACCTAGCTGATACGCAGTATTTT.

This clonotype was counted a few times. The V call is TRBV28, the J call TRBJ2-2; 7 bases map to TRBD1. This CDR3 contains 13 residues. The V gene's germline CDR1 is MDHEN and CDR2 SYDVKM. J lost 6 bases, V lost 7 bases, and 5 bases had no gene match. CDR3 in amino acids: CASTRQGPGELFF. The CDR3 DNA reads TGTGCCAGCACCCGACAGGGCCCCGGGGAGCTGTTTTTT. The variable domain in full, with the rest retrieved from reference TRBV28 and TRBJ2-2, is DVKVTQSSRYLVKRTGEKVFLECVQDMDHENMFWYRQDPGLGLRLIYFSYDVKMKEKGDIPEGYSVSREKKERFSLILESASTNQTSMYLCASTRQGPGELFFGEGSRLTVL.

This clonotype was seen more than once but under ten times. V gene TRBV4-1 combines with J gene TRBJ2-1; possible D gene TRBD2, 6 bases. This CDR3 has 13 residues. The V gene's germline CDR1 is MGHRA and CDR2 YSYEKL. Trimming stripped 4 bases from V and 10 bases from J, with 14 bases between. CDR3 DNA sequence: TGCGCCAGCAGCCTCACATGGAGGGGAGAGCAGTTCTTC. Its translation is CASSLTWRGEQFF.

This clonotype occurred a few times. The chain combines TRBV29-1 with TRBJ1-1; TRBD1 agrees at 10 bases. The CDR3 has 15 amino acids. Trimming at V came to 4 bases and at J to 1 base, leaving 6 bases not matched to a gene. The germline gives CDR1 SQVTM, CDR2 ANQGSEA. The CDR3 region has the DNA TGCAGCGTTGCTGAGGGACAGGGGTGGAACACTGAAGCTTTCTTT. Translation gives CSVAEGQGWNTEAFF.

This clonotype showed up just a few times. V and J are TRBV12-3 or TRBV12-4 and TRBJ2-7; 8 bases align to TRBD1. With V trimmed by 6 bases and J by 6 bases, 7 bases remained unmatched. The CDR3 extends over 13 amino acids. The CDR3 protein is CASSRQGLVEQYF. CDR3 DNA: TGTGCCAGCAGCCGACAGGGGTTGGTCGAGCAGTACTTC.

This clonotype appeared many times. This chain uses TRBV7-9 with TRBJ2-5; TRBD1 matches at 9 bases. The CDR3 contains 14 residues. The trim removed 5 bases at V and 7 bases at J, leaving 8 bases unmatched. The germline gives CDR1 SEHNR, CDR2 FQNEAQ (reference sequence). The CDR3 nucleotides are TGTGCCAGCAGCCTCACAGGGGGCGAGGGGACCCAGTACTTC. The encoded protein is CASSLTGGEGTQYF. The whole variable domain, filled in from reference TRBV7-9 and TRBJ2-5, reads DTGVSQNPRHKITKRGQNVTFRCDPISEHNRLYWYRQTLGQGPEFLTYFQNEAQLEKSRLLSDRFSAERPKGSFSTLEIQRTEQGDSAMYLCASSLTGGEGTQYFGPGTRLLVL.

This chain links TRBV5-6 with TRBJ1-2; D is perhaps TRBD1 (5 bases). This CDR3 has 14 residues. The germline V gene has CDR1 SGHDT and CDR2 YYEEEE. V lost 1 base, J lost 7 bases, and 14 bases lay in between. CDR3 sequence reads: CASSLPQGLGGYTF. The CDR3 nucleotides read TGTGCCAGCAGCTTGCCGCAGGGTTTAGGTGGCTACACCTTC.

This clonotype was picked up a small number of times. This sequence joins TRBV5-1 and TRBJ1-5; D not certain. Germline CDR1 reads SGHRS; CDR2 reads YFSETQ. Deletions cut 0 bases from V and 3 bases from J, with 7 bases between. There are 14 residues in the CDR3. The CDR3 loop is CASSLEGYNQPQHF. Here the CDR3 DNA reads TGCGCCAGCAGCTTGGAGGGTTACAATCAGCCCCAGCATTTT.

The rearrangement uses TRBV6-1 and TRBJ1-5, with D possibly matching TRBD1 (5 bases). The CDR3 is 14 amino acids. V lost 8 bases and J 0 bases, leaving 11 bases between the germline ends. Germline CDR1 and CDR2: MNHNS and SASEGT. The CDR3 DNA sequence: TGTGCCAGCGTACGACAGAATAGCAATCAGCCCCAGCATTTT. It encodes CASVRQNSNQPQHF.

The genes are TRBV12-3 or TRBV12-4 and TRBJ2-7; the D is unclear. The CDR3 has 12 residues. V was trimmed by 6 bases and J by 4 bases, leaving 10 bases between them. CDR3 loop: CASRQERYEQYF. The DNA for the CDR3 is TGTGCCAGCAGACAAGAAAGGTACGAGCAGTACTTC.

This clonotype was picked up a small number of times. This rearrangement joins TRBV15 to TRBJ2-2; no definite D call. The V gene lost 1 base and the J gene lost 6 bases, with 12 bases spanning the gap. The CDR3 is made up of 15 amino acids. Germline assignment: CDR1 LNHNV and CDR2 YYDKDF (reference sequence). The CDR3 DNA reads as TGTGCCACCAGCAGAGTCGTGGGCCCACCCGGGGAGCTGTTTTTT. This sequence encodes CATSRVVGPPGELFF. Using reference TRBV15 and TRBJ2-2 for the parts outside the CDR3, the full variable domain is DAMVIQNPRYQVTQFGKPVTLSCSQTLNHNVMYWYQQKSSQAPKLLFHYYDKDFNNEADTPDNFQSRRPNTSFCFLDIRSPGLGDTAMYLCATSRVVGPPGELFFGEGSRLTVL.

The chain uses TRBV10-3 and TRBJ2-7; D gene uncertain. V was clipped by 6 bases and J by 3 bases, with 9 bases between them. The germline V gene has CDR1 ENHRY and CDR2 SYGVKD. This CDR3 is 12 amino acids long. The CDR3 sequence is CAISPLNYEQYF. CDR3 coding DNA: TGTGCCATCAGCCCATTAAACTACGAGCAGTACTTC.

The DNA of the CDR3 is TGCAGTGCTAGGGGGGGGACGGGGAACACTGAAGCTTTCTTT. Translating gives CSARGGTGNTEAFF. The genes are TRBV20-1 and TRBJ1-1, with D perhaps matching TRBD1 (5 bases). The germline V and J ends were trimmed by 3 bases and 1 base, with 12 bases remaining between them. This CDR3 comprises 14 residues. Germline V gene data show CDR1 as DFQATT and CDR2 as SNEGSKA (reference sequence).